The 29 T cell receptor beta chains listed next were all sequenced from one sample in a study of cytomegalovirus exposure and HLA in healthy donors. This PCR relied on a set of 60 Vbeta primers and 13 Jbeta primers. Measured with immunoSEQ multiplex PCR; TCRdb has only the in-frame clones, and not every one. The sample lists under 300,000 clones; roughly two thirds were seen once. Sequenced input: PBMCs. The receptors come from a female donor in good health and CMV-seronegative.

The gene calls are TRBV28 and TRBJ2-1, with 8 bases matching TRBD1. CDR1 is MDHEN, CDR2 SYDVKM, per germline. Trimming cost V 7 bases and J 6 bases; bases outside gene matches: 2. The CDR3 loop spans 12 amino acids. CDR3 coding DNA: TGTGCCAGCACGACAGGGGTCAATGAGCAGTTCTTC. Translating gives CASTTGVNEQFF.

This clone has just a few counts. This chain joins TRBV29-1 and TRBJ1-4; D possibly corresponds to TRBD1 (6 bases). V lost 4 bases and J 1 base, leaving 13 bases between the germline ends. This CDR3 has 15 residues. Germline V CDR1 and CDR2: SQVTM, ANQGSEA. CDR3 sequence reads: CSVGGGAETNEKLFF. As DNA, the CDR3 is TGCAGCGTTGGAGGGGGGGCCGAAACTAATGAAAAACTGTTTTTT.

This rearrangement joins TRBV7-2 to TRBJ1-1; 7 bases agree with TRBD1. CDR1 and CDR2 (germline): SGHTA, FQGNSA. The CDR3 covers 16 residues. V gave up 1 base and J gave up 1 base; unmatched junction bases: 6. CDR3 protein: CASSLGAGQRNTEAFF. CDR3 nucleotide sequence: TGTGCCAGCAGCTTAGGCGCGGGACAGCGGAACACTGAAGCTTTCTTT.

The chain recombines TRBV7-3 with TRBJ1-1; 8 bases map to TRBD1. This CDR3 has 14 amino acids. J was trimmed by 7 bases and V by 0 bases; bases with no gene match: 4. Germline V lookup: CDR1 SGHTA, CDR2 FQGTGA. CDR3 sequence reads: CASSLTGQGYEAFF. DNA for the CDR3: TGTGCCAGCAGCTTAACAGGACAGGGCTATGAAGCTTTCTTT.

This clone was counted between two and nine times. The V call is TRBV7-2, the J call TRBJ2-7, with 9 nucleotides matching TRBD2. V lost 3 bases and J lost 2; bases outside the gene matches: 5. The germline gives CDR1 SGHTA, CDR2 FQGNSA. The CDR3 runs to 15 residues. CDR3 nucleotide sequence: TGTGCCAGCAGCTTCTTAGCGGGAGAACCCTACGAGCAGTACTTC. This gives the protein CASSFLAGEPYEQYF.

This chain connects TRBV19 to TRBJ2-7; D possibly corresponds to TRBD2 (6 bases). V was shortened by 6 bases and J by 3 bases, with 12 bases between the two germline ends. CDR1 and CDR2 from the germline V gene are LNHDA and SQIVND (reference sequence). This CDR3 has 13 residues. CDR3 coding DNA: TGTGCCAGTAGCTCAACCGGGGGCTACGAGCAGTACTTC. This gives the protein CASSSTGGYEQYF.

This sequence joins TRBV7-9 and TRBJ2-1; tentative D call: TRBD1 (6 bases). Germline assignment: CDR1 SEHNR and CDR2 FQNEAQ (reference sequence). The CDR3 totals 15 residues. The V end was cut by 5 bases, the J end by 5 bases, with 16 bases between. For the CDR3, the DNA is TGTGCCAGCAGCCACGGAGCAGGGGACCACAATGAGCAGTTCTTC. It specifies CASSHGAGDHNEQFF.

This clone was picked up one time. This chain's CDR3 is CASSLDPAGSKEQYF. The CDR3 DNA reads TGCGCCAGCAGCTTGGACCCAGCGGGATCTAAAGAGCAGTACTTC. The rearrangement uses TRBV5-1 and TRBJ2-5; 7 nucleotides line up with TRBD2. This CDR3 is 15 amino acids long. CDR1 is SGHRS, CDR2 YFSETQ, per germline. Losses at the gene ends were 0 bases for V and 11 bases for J; bases not matched to a gene: 13.

This clone was seen more than once but under ten times. The chain combines TRBV6-1 with TRBJ1-1; the D gene is possibly TRBD1 (5 bases). Germline V lookup: CDR1 MNHNS, CDR2 SASEGT. V was cut by 8 bases and J by 6 bases, with 19 bases left in between. The CDR3 contains 14 residues. As DNA, the CDR3 is TGTGCCAGCCCCGTAGAGCGGGGACGCGCTGAAGCTTTCTTT. Translation: CASPVERGRAEAFF.

This chain's CDR3 is CASSTGTLNQPQHF. The CDR3 DNA sequence: TGCGCCAGCAGTACAGGGACCCTAAACCAGCCCCAGCATTTT. The chain links TRBV10-2 to TRBJ1-5; a possible D gene is TRBD1 (6 bases). The ends were cut back, 5 bases at V and 7 bases at J, with 15 bases in the middle. The CDR3 loop spans 14 amino acids. Per germline, CDR1 WSHSY and CDR2 SAAADI.

The gene calls are TRBV6-6 and TRBJ2-1; D perhaps matches TRBD2 (5 bases). This CDR3 comprises 15 residues. The germline CDR1 and CDR2 sequences are MNHNY and SVGAGI (reference sequence). V gave up 6 bases and J gave up 1 base, with 13 bases separating them. CDR3 sequence reads: CASSPLAASYNEQFF. CDR3 in DNA: TGTGCCAGCAGCCCTCTAGCCGCATCCTACAATGAGCAGTTCTTC.

This chain connects TRBV19 to TRBJ2-7, with 8 bases fitting TRBD1. CDR3 size: 15 residues. Germline V gene sequence: CDR1 LNHDA, CDR2 SQIVND (reference sequence). With V trimmed by 5 bases and J by 1 base, 7 bases remained unmatched. The CDR3 bases are TGTGCCAGTAGTCAGGGGGCCGTGAGTTCCTACGAGCAGTACTTC. This codes for CASSQGAVSSYEQYF.

As to this clone: The junction shows a germline mismatch at one end, possibly a read error. V gene TRBV7-9 combines with J gene TRBJ2-7, with D maybe TRBD1 (6 bases). This CDR3 comprises 15 residues. The germline V gene encodes CDR1 SEHNR and CDR2 FQNEAQ (reference sequence). DNA of the CDR3: TGTTCCAGCAGTCTAGGGCAGGGGCCCTTAGCCGAGCAGTACTTC. As protein: CSSSLGQGPLAEQYF.

This clone was observed a few times. This CDR3 reads CASSIMLAVWHEQYF. The CDR3 DNA is TGTGCCAGTAGTATTATGCTGGCAGTCTGGCACGAGCAGTACTTC. The chain recombines TRBV19 with TRBJ2-7; D is ambiguous. CDR3 size: 15 residues. With 3 bases removed from V and 5 bases from J, the gap between germline ends came to 17 bases. The germline V gene encodes CDR1 LNHDA and CDR2 SQIVND (reference sequence).

J is TRBJ2-3 and V is TRBV29-1; TRBD2 matches 11 bases. Germline values: CDR1 SQVTM, CDR2 ANQGSEA. CDR3 size: 14 residues. The junction had 4 bases not matched to a gene; V was cut back by 3 bases and J by 5 bases. CDR3 sequence reads: CSVELAGGIDTQYF. In DNA form, the CDR3 reads TGCAGCGTTGAGCTAGCGGGAGGTATAGATACGCAGTATTTT.

The rearrangement links TRBV30 to TRBJ2-5; 7 bases match TRBD2. Trimming took 0 bases from V and 5 from J; bases not matched to a gene: 9. This CDR3 is built from 15 residues. Germline lookup yields CDR1 GTSNPN and CDR2 SVGIG (reference sequence). CDR3 protein: CAWSVQAGRGETQYF. The CDR3 DNA reads TGTGCCTGGAGTGTACAAGCGGGACGAGGGGAGACCCAGTACTTC.

This clone was observed a few times. This chain connects TRBV7-9 to TRBJ1-2, with TRBD1 as a possible D gene (6 bases). There are 16 residues in the CDR3. V lost 7 bases and J lost 4, with 22 bases in between. Looked up from germline, CDR1 is SEHNR and CDR2 is FQNEAQ (reference sequence). The CDR3 loop reads CASTGPVGGAIYGYTF. CDR3 bases: TGTGCCAGCACGGGTCCGGTTGGGGGGGCCATCTATGGCTACACCTTC.

The CDR3 loop is CASSLGGRRFWETQYF. In DNA form, the CDR3 reads TGTGCCAGCAGCTTAGGGGGCAGAAGGTTTTGGGAGACCCAGTACTTC. J is TRBJ2-5 and V is TRBV7-9, with D perhaps TRBD1 (5 bases). CDR3 size: 16 residues. CDR1 and CDR2 (germline): SEHNR, FQNEAQ (reference sequence). Trimming shortened V by 1 base and J by 5 bases, and 17 bases separated the two germline ends.

In its sample, this clone was seen once. The rearrangement links TRBV5-8 to TRBJ2-3; 9 nucleotides match TRBD2. V shed 4 bases, J shed 3 bases, and the junction held 9 bases outside the gene matches. Per the germline V gene, CDR1 is SGHTS and CDR2 is YDEGEE. This CDR3 spans 16 amino acids. The CDR3: CASSRGRGGTTDTQYF. CDR3 bases: TGTGCCAGCAGCCGCGGGAGGGGAGGGACTACAGATACGCAGTATTTT.

This sequence joins TRBV15 and TRBJ2-1; no firm D call. Per the germline V gene, CDR1 is LNHNV and CDR2 is YYDKDF (reference sequence). The CDR3 is made up of 15 amino acids. Trimming pared 0 bases from V and 3 bases from J, leaving 9 bases between. The DNA for the CDR3 is TGTGCCACCAGCAGAGATAGGAACAGCTACAATGAGCAGTTCTTC. Its translation is CATSRDRNSYNEQFF. Filled out from reference TRBV15 and TRBJ2-1, the complete variable domain reads DAMVIQNPRYQVTQFGKPVTLSCSQTLNHNVMYWYQQKSSQAPKLLFHYYDKDFNNEADTPDNFQSRRPNTSFCFLDIRSPGLGDTAMYLCATSRDRNSYNEQFFGPGTRLTVL.

The chain uses TRBV6-5 and TRBJ2-3; TRBD2 matches at 9 bases. J lost 0 bases, V lost 6 bases, and 4 bases had no gene match. The CDR3 has 15 residues. CDR1 and CDR2 (germline): MNHEY, SVGAGI. CDR3 nucleotides: TGTGCCAGCAGCCGACTAGCGGAGAGCACAGATACGCAGTATTTT. This sequence encodes CASSRLAESTDTQYF.

This clone occurred a few times. Here the CDR3 reads CASSDWGVSGYNEQFF. The CDR3 DNA sequence: TGTGCCAGCAGTGACTGGGGGGTAAGCGGATACAATGAGCAGTTCTTC. This chain uses TRBV6-1 with TRBJ2-1, with a possible D match to TRBD2 (6 bases). The CDR3 runs to 16 residues. Germline CDR1 and CDR2: MNHNS and SASEGT. Trimming removed 3 bases from V and 4 bases from J, with 16 bases in between.

This sequence joins TRBV6-4 and TRBJ2-6; D ambiguous. The CDR3 loop spans 16 amino acids. V was clipped by 2 bases and J by 0 bases, with 8 bases between them. The germline V gene encodes CDR1 MRHNA and CDR2 SNTAGT. The CDR3 loop is CASSDHIPSGANVLTF. The CDR3 nucleotides read TGTGCCAGCAGTGACCACATTCCCTCTGGGGCCAACGTCCTGACTTTC.

The chain is built from TRBV28 and TRBJ2-1; 7 bases are shared with TRBD1. Per the germline V gene, CDR1 is MDHEN and CDR2 is SYDVKM. The junction had 3 bases not matched to a gene; V was cut back by 6 bases and J by 1 base. This CDR3 is 14 amino acids long. CDR3 sequence: CASRLQGSYNEQFF. The CDR3 DNA is TGTGCCAGCAGATTACAGGGGTCCTACAATGAGCAGTTCTTC.

The genes are TRBV5-1 and TRBJ2-6, with D maybe TRBD2 (6 bases). This CDR3 spans 15 amino acids. Germline CDR1 reads SGHRS; CDR2 reads YFSETQ. Trimming stripped 6 bases from V and 0 bases from J, with 10 bases between. In DNA, the CDR3 is TGCGCCAGCACCCCGGGAGTCTCTGGGGCCAACGTCCTGACTTTC. Translation gives CASTPGVSGANVLTF.

The CDR3 region is CASSEVSEGQPQHF. The DNA for the CDR3 is TGCGCCAGCAGCGAGGTATCGGAGGGTCAGCCCCAGCATTTT. The chain links TRBV5-1 to TRBJ1-5; D remains ambiguous. Germline-derived CDR1 and CDR2 are SGHRS and YFSETQ. The CDR3 length is 14 residues. V was cut by 4 bases and J by 6 bases, with 14 bases left in between.

This sequence joins TRBV2 and TRBJ2-1; 7 nucleotides match TRBD2. Per germline, CDR1 SNHLY and CDR2 FYNNEI. The CDR3 has 15 amino acids. V trimming: 0 bases; J trimming: 3 bases; junction bases outside the gene matches: 2. The CDR3 sequence: CASSEAAGDYNEQFF. CDR3 DNA sequence: TGTGCCAGCAGTGAAGCTGCGGGGGACTACAATGAGCAGTTCTTC.

This chain uses TRBV19 with TRBJ1-2; D unclear. From germline, CDR1 is LNHDA and CDR2 SQIVND (reference sequence). Trimming removed 3 bases from V and 4 bases from J, with 12 bases in between. CDR3 length: 14 residues. CDR3 protein: CASSILQGVYGYTF. The CDR3 region has the DNA TGTGCCAGTAGTATTTTGCAAGGAGTCTATGGCTACACCTTC. Variable domain in full (rest from reference TRBV19 and TRBJ1-2): DGGITQSPKYLFRKEGQNVTLSCEQNLNHDAMYWYRQDPGQGLRLIYYSQIVNDFQKGDIAEGYSVSREKKESFPLTVTSAQKNPTAFYLCASSILQGVYGYTFGSGTRLTVV.

The V call is TRBV18, the J call TRBJ2-5; 10 bases map to TRBD2. This CDR3 is 18 amino acids long. V shed 1 base and J 5 bases; nucleotides not matched to a gene: 13. Germline V gene sequence: CDR1 KGHSH, CDR2 LQKENI. For the CDR3, the DNA is TGTGCCAGCTCACCACTTCTAGCGGGAGTATGGATCGGGGAGACCCAGTACTTC. Amino acid sequence: CASSPLLAGVWIGETQYF.